This T cell receptor (beta chain) was identified during a study of blood T cell repertoires in COVID-19. Study-level information: COVID-19 samples from acute and convalescent phases originated in the United States, Italy and Spain. T cells, B-cell-depleted T cells, or PBMCs provided the cDNA or gDNA that served as material.

Between the trimmed V and J ends, which lost 8 bases and 2 bases, there was a span of 13 bases. Germline V lookup: CDR1 SNHLY, CDR2 FYNNEI. CDR3 length: 14 amino acids. In the original workflow: Estimated nucleated cell counts came from reference gene primer amplification. Method: immunoSEQ multiplex PCR; TCRdb's copy keeps in-frame clones and lacks some. The D gene and trimming were derived from the DNA, and the V and J assignments and clone size from that table. The data show approximately 300,000 clones, roughly 90% seen once. This receptor was taken from a woman younger than 45 with COVID-19, enrolled during active disease. Sequences were obtained from peripheral blood. This rearrangement joins TRBV2 to TRBJ1-3; D ambiguous. The CDR3 loop reads CASGRWAPGNTIYF. The CDR3 nucleotides are TGTGCCAGCGGGAGGTGGGCACCTGGAAACACCATATATTTT.